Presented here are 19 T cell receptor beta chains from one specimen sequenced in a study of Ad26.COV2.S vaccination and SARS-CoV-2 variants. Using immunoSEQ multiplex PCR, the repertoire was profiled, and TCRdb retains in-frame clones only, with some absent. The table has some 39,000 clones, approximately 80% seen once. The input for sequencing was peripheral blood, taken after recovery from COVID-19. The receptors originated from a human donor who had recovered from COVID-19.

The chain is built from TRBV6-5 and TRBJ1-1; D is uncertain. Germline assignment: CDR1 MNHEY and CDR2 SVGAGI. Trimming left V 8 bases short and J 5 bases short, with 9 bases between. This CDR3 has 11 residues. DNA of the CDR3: TGTGCCAGCTTTACGGGGACTGAAGCTTTCTTT. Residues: CASFTGTEAFF.

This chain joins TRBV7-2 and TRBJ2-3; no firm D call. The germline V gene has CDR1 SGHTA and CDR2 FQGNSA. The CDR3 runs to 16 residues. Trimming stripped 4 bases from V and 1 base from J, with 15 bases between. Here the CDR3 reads CASSSTLTPGTDTQYF. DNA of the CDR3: TGTGCCAGCAGCTCTACACTCACCCCCGGCACAGATACGCAGTATTTT.

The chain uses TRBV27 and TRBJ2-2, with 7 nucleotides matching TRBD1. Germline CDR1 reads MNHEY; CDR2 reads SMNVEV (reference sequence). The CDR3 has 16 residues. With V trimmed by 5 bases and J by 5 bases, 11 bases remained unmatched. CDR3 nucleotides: TGTGCCAGCAGTCGCCCTGAGGGGGCGGCGACCGGGGAGCTGTTTTTT. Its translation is CASSRPEGAATGELFF.

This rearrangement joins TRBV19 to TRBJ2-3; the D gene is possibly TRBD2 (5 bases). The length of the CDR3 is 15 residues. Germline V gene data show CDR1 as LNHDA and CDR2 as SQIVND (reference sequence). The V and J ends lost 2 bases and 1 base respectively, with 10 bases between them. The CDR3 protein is CASSITGWGTDTQYF. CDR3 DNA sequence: TGTGCCAGTAGTATAACGGGGTGGGGCACAGATACGCAGTATTTT.

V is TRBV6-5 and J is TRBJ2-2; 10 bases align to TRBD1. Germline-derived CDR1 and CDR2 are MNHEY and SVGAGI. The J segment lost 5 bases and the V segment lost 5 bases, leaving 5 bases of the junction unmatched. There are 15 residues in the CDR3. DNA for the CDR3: TGTGCCAGCAGTCGACAGGGGGCACGGACCGGGGAGCTGTTTTTT. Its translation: CASSRQGARTGELFF.

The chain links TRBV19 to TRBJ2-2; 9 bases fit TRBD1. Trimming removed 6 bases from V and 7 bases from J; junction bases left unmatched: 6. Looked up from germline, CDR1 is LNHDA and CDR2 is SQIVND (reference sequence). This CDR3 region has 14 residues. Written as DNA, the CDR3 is TGTGCCAGTAGGGAGACAGGGGGGGTCGGGGAGCTGTTTTTT. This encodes CASRETGGVGELFF.

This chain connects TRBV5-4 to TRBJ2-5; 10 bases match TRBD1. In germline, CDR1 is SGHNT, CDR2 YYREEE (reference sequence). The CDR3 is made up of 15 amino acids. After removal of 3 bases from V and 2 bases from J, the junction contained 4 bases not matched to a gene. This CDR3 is CASSSPDRGQETQYF. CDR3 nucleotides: TGTGCCAGCAGCTCCCCGGACAGGGGGCAAGAGACCCAGTACTTC.

Here the CDR3 reads CASSSSGRETQYF. DNA of the CDR3: TGTGCCAGCAGTTCTAGCGGGCGGGAGACCCAGTACTTC. The rearrangement uses TRBV6-5 and TRBJ2-5, with 8 bases aligning to TRBD2. From germline, CDR1 is MNHEY and CDR2 SVGAGI. J was trimmed by 5 bases and V by 4 bases; bases with no gene match: 3. The CDR3 runs to 13 residues.

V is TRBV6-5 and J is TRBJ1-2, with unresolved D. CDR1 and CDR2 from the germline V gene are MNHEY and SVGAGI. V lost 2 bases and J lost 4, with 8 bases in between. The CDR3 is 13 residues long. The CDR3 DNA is TGTGCCAGCAGTTACGGAGACGGCTATGGCTACACCTTC. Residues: CASSYGDGYGYTF.

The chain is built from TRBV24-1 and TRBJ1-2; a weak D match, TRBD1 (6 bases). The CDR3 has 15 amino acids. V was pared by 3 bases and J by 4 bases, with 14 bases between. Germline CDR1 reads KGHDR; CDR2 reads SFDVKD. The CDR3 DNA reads TGTGCCACCAGTGATCACAGGGTTGAGGGCTATGGCTACACCTTC. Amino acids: CATSDHRVEGYGYTF.

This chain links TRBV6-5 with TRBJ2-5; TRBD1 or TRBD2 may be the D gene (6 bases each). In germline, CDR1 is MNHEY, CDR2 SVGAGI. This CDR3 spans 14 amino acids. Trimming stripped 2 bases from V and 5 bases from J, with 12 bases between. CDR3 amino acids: CASSYLGGRETQYF. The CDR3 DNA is TGTGCCAGCAGTTACCTAGGGGGGAGGGAGACCCAGTACTTC.

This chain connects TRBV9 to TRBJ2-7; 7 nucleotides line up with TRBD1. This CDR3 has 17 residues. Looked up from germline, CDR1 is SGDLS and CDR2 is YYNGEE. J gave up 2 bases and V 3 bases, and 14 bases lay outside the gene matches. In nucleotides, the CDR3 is TGTGCCAGCAGCGCCCGCCTAACAGGGGTTGGGGCCTACGAGCAGTACGTC. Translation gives CASSARLTGVGAYEQYV.

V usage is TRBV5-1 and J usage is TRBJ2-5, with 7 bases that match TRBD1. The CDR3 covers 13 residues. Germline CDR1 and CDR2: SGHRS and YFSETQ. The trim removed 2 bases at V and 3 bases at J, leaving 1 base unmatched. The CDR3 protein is CASSFTGEETQYF. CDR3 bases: TGCGCCAGCAGCTTCACAGGGGAAGAGACCCAGTACTTC.

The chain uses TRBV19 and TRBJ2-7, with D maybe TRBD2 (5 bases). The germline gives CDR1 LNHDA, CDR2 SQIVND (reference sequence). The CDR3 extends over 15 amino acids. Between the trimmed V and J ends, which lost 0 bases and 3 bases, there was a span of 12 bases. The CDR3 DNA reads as TGTGCCAGTAGTATAGAGAGGGCCTCCTACTACGAGCAGTACTTC. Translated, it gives CASSIERASYYEQYF.

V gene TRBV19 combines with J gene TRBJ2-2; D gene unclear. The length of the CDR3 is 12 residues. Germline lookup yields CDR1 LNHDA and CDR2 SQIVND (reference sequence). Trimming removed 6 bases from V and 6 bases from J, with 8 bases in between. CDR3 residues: CASRTIAGELFF. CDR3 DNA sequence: TGTGCCAGTAGAACCATTGCCGGGGAGCTGTTTTTT.

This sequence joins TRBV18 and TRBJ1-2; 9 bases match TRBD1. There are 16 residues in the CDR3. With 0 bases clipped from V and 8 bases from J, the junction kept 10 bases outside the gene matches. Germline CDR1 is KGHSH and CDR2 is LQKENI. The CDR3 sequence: CASSPPSTGGMRGYTF. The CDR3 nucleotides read TGTGCCAGCTCACCACCGAGTACAGGGGGCATGCGGGGCTACACCTTC. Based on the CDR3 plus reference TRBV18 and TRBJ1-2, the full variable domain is NAGVMQNPRHLVRRRGQEARLRCSPMKGHSHVYWYRQLPEEGLKFMVYLQKENIIDESGMPKERFSAEFPKEGPSILRIQQVVRGDSAAYFCASSPPSTGGMRGYTFGSGTRLTVV.

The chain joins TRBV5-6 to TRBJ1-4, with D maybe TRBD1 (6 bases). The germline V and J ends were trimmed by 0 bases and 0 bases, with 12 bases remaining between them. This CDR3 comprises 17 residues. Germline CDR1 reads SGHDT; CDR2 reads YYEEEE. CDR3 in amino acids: CASSLVGGRATNEKLFF. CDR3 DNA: TGTGCCAGCAGCTTGGTGGGGGGCCGTGCAACTAATGAAAAACTGTTTTTT.

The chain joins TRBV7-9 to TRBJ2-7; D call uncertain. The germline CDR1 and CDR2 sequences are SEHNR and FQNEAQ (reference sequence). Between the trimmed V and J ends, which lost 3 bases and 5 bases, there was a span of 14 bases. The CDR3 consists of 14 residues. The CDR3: CASSFSREQNEQYF. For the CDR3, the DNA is TGTGCCAGCAGCTTTAGTCGTGAGCAGAACGAGCAGTACTTC.

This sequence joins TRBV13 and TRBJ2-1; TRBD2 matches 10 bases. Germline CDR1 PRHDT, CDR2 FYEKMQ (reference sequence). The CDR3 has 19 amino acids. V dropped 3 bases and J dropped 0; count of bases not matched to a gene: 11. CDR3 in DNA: TGTGCCAGCAGCTTTCCGGGACTAGCGATCCCTGGCTCCTACAATGAGCAGTTCTTC. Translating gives CASSFPGLAIPGSYNEQFF.